This passage covers 30 T cell receptor beta chains from one sample sequenced in a study of blood T cell repertoires in COVID-19 (dated by TCRdb to 2018 to 2021). Receptor amplification or capture employed the immunoSEQ multiplex PCR assay. TCRdb stores this immuneACCESS table with in-frame sequences only. Part of the clones is absent; in the studies checked, under half of the shortfall reflects unresolved V genes, and no reason is known for the rest. The sample contains about 240,000 clones, around 88% of them found a single time. The ten largest clones take up 2.5% to 3.5% of the sample. Material for sequencing was PBMCs or T cells enriched from blood (not recorded which). These receptors were obtained from a woman aged 35 to 49 with acute COVID-19.

The rearrangement uses TRBV27 and TRBJ1-5; 7 bases fit TRBD1. V shed 3 bases and J 5 bases; nucleotides not matched to a gene: 4. CDR3 length equals 14 residues. Germline V gene data show CDR1 as MNHEY and CDR2 as SMNVEV (reference sequence). The CDR3, as DNA: TGTGCCAGCAGTTTGAGACAGGGATATCAGCCCCAGCATTTT. It translates to CASSLRQGYQPQHF.

The rearrangement joins TRBV29-1 to TRBJ2-7; TRBD2 aligns across 8 bases. After removal of 7 bases from V and 3 bases from J, the junction contained 5 bases not matched to a gene. Germline CDR1 and CDR2: SQVTM and ANQGSEA. The length of the CDR3 is 12 residues. CDR3 amino acids: CSATGTSYEQYF. In DNA, the CDR3 is TGCAGCGCCACCGGGACTAGCTACGAGCAGTACTTC.

The V and J genes are TRBV5-1 and TRBJ2-1, with 8 bases matching TRBD1. J lost 4 bases, V lost 4 bases, and 22 bases had no gene match. The CDR3 consists of 20 residues. The germline V gene has CDR1 SGHRS and CDR2 YFSETQ. In DNA, the CDR3 is TGCGCCAGCAGCGCCTCGGCCGTACTGGTTGAGACAGGGGCATACAATGAGCAGTTCTTC. It codes for CASSASAVLVETGAYNEQFF.

This clone was detected only once. The gene calls are TRBV30 and TRBJ2-2; either TRBD1 or TRBD2 may fit D (6 bases each). CDR3 size: 14 residues. Germline values: CDR1 GTSNPN, CDR2 SVGIG (reference sequence). Deletions cut 8 bases from V and 5 bases from J, with 18 bases between. The CDR3 spells CAGGKQGETGELFF. The CDR3 coding sequence is TGTGCCGGGGGGAAACAGGGAGAGACCGGGGAGCTGTTTTTT. Based on the CDR3 plus reference TRBV30 and TRBJ2-2, the full variable domain is SQTIHQWPATLVQPVGSPLSLECTVEGTSNPNLYWYRQAAGRGLQLLFYSVGIGQISSEVPQNLSASRPQDRQFILSSKKLLLSDSGFYLCAGGKQGETGELFFGEGSRLTVL.

The CDR3 loop reads CASTLGQDNEQFF. CDR3 coding DNA: TGTGCCAGCACTCTGGGACAGGACAATGAGCAGTTCTTC. The chain has TRBV18 and TRBJ2-1; 8 nucleotides agree with TRBD1. CDR3 length: 13 amino acids. Trimming removed 8 bases from V and 5 bases from J; junction bases left unmatched: 5. Germline V gene sequence: CDR1 KGHSH, CDR2 LQKENI.

J is TRBJ1-5 and V is TRBV28, with TRBD1 as a possible D gene (5 bases). This CDR3 region has 16 residues. The V gene lost 7 bases and the J gene lost 0 bases, with 16 bases spanning the gap. Germline CDR1 reads MDHEN; CDR2 reads SYDVKM. This CDR3 is CASTQVGDSSNQPQHF. In DNA, the CDR3 is TGTGCCAGCACCCAGGTAGGCGACAGTAGCAATCAGCCCCAGCATTTT.

The chain's CDR3 is CASSSPGFGAYNSPLHF. The CDR3 region has the DNA TGTGCCAGCAGTTCCCCAGGGTTCGGCGCCTATAATTCACCCCTCCACTTT. The chain recombines TRBV27 with TRBJ1-6; TRBD1 is a possible D gene (5 bases). V lost 4 bases and J 2 bases, leaving 15 bases between the germline ends. This CDR3 is 17 amino acids long. Germline V gene lookup returns CDR1 MNHEY and CDR2 SMNVEV (reference sequence).

This clone was detected only a few times. The chain combines TRBV6-1 with TRBJ2-7; D remains unclear. V lost 2 bases, J lost 4 bases, and 3 bases lay in between. Germline V gene sequence: CDR1 MNHNS, CDR2 SASEGT. This CDR3 contains 11 residues. In DNA, the CDR3 is TGTGCCAGCAGTGAAACATACGAGCAGTACTTC. The encoded protein is CASSETYEQYF.

The J gene is TRBJ1-2, the V gene TRBV19; 7 bases line up with TRBD1. Germline trimming cut 5 bases from V and 3 bases from J; bases unmatched to any gene: 9. CDR3 size: 15 residues. Germline-derived CDR1 and CDR2 are LNHDA and SQIVND (reference sequence). The CDR3 protein is CASSPTPTGYYGYTF. The CDR3 DNA is TGTGCCAGTAGTCCCACCCCGACAGGGTACTATGGCTACACCTTC.

The rearrangement joins TRBV2 to TRBJ2-2; 9 nucleotides line up with TRBD1. CDR1 and CDR2 from the germline V gene are SNHLY and FYNNEI. This CDR3 has 13 residues. V was clipped by 6 bases and J by 7 bases; unmatched bases: 3. The CDR3 nucleotides are TGTGCCAGCAGACAGGGGGCGAACGGGGAGCTGTTTTTT. This encodes CASRQGANGELFF.

The chain couples TRBV19 to TRBJ1-2; D unclear. Trimming removed 1 base at V and 7 bases at J, with 7 bases between. Germline values: CDR1 LNHDA, CDR2 SQIVND (reference sequence). This CDR3 region has 12 residues. CDR3 protein: CASSIGVSGYTF. The CDR3 DNA is TGTGCCAGTAGTATAGGTGTTAGTGGCTACACCTTC.

This chain uses TRBV11-3 with TRBJ2-7; 8 bases fit TRBD1. The CDR3 runs to 18 residues. Germline loops: CDR1 SGHNT, CDR2 YENEEA. V trimming: 2 bases; J trimming: 3 bases; junction bases outside the gene matches: 15. The CDR3 DNA reads TGTGCCAGCAGCTTATATTTCGGTATGCAGGGGGCAGACTACGAGCAGTACTTC. Translated: CASSLYFGMQGADYEQYF. The full variable domain, with the rest looked up from reference TRBV11-3 and TRBJ2-7, is EAGVVQSPRYKIIEKKQPVAFWCNPISGHNTLYWYLQNLGQGPELLIRYENEEAVDDSQLPKDRFSAERLKGVDSTLKIQPAELGDSAVYLCASSLYFGMQGADYEQYFGPGTRLTVT.

This clone has only one observation. J is TRBJ1-2 and V is TRBV25-1; D not resolved. This CDR3 is built from 13 residues. Deletions cut 6 bases from V and 8 bases from J, with 16 bases between. From germline, CDR1 is MGHDK and CDR2 SYGVNS. The CDR3 here is CASRMGDENGYTF. DNA of the CDR3: TGTGCCAGCAGGATGGGCGACGAGAACGGCTACACCTTC.

V usage is TRBV7-3 and J usage is TRBJ1-5, with D maybe TRBD1 (6 bases). V lost 4 bases and J 9 bases, leaving 31 bases between the germline ends. Germline CDR1 reads SGHTA; CDR2 reads FQGTGA. The length of the CDR3 is 19 residues. CDR3 nucleotides: TGTGCCAGCAGCTCCTTAAGGCGACTTCCACAGGGTACGCCGGGGCCCCAGCATTTT. It encodes CASSSLRRLPQGTPGPQHF.

This clone appeared once. V is TRBV5-4 and J is TRBJ2-1; D may be TRBD2 (6 bases). Trimming took 1 base from V and 3 from J, leaving 11 bases between them. CDR1 is SGHNT, CDR2 YYREEE, per germline (reference sequence). The CDR3 runs to 15 residues. The CDR3 DNA reads as TGTGCCAGCAGCTTGTCTCGCGGGATCTACAATGAGCAGTTCTTC. This translates into CASSLSRGIYNEQFF.

The V gene is TRBV2, the J gene TRBJ2-3; 12 nucleotides line up with TRBD2. CDR1 and CDR2 from the germline V gene are SNHLY and FYNNEI. This CDR3 has 15 residues. The trim removed 4 bases at V and 5 bases at J, leaving 4 bases unmatched. The CDR3 region is CASSALAGGIDTQYF. CDR3 nucleotide sequence: TGTGCCAGCAGTGCACTAGCGGGAGGAATAGATACGCAGTATTTT.

The rearrangement links TRBV11-3 to TRBJ2-2; D might be TRBD2 (6 bases). The germline V gene has CDR1 SGHNT and CDR2 YENEEA. CDR3 length: 15 amino acids. Trimming shortened V by 6 bases and J by 8 bases, and 19 bases separated the two germline ends. The CDR3 region has the DNA TGTGCCAGCAGAACTCTCCCGGGAGCGGTTGGGGAGCTGTTTTTT. This gives the protein CASRTLPGAVGELFF. Supplemented by reference TRBV11-3 and TRBJ2-2, the full variable domain reads EAGVVQSPRYKIIEKKQPVAFWCNPISGHNTLYWYLQNLGQGPELLIRYENEEAVDDSQLPKDRFSAERLKGVDSTLKIQPAELGDSAVYLCASRTLPGAVGELFFGEGSRLTVL.

This chain uses TRBV11-3 with TRBJ2-5, with TRBD2 as a possible D gene (6 bases). Germline-derived CDR1 and CDR2 are SGHNT and YENEEA. There are 16 residues in the CDR3. The V gene lost 5 bases and the J gene lost 5 bases, with 21 bases spanning the gap. The CDR3 loop is CASSARLAQAGETQYF. CDR3 bases: TGTGCCAGCAGCGCCCGGCTAGCGCAGGCGGGGGAGACCCAGTACTTC. Looking up the rest from reference TRBV11-3 and TRBJ2-5 gives the full variable domain: EAGVVQSPRYKIIEKKQPVAFWCNPISGHNTLYWYLQNLGQGPELLIRYENEEAVDDSQLPKDRFSAERLKGVDSTLKIQPAELGDSAVYLCASSARLAQAGETQYFGPGTRLLVL.

This clone was recorded a few times. The chain joins TRBV4-1 to TRBJ1-1, with 8 bases matching TRBD1. The CDR3 is 11 residues long. Germline V gene sequence: CDR1 MGHRA, CDR2 YSYEKL. J was trimmed by 10 bases and V by 7 bases; bases with no gene match: 5. CDR3 region: CASTNDRGAFF. The CDR3 nucleotides are TGCGCCAGCACCAACGACAGGGGAGCTTTCTTT.

Comment on this clone: Germline is not matched at one junction end, which may reflect a read error. V usage is TRBV5-1 and J usage is TRBJ1-2; 7 positions match TRBD1. The CDR3 has 14 residues. Germline CDR1 is SGHRS and CDR2 is YFSETQ. CDR3 loop: CASTLEGTDYGYTF. The CDR3 DNA reads as TGCGCCAGCACCTTGGAGGGGACAGACTATGGCTACACCTTC.

This rearrangement joins TRBV5-1 to TRBJ1-4; 8 positions agree with TRBD1. Germline V gene sequence: CDR1 SGHRS, CDR2 YFSETQ. With V trimmed by 5 bases and J by 7 bases, 7 bases remained unmatched. The CDR3 is 14 residues long. CDR3 amino acids: CASSSGGAAEKLFF. CDR3 in DNA: TGCGCCAGCAGTTCAGGGGGCGCTGCTGAAAAACTGTTTTTT.

This clone has only one observation. The V call is TRBV15, the J call TRBJ1-1; D might be TRBD1 (5 bases). The CDR3 is 14 amino acids. The V gene lost 6 bases and the J gene lost 7 bases, with 18 bases spanning the gap. Germline values: CDR1 LNHNV, CDR2 YYDKDF (reference sequence). The DNA for the CDR3 is TGTGCCACCAGTGGAGGGGACGCAGAAAGTGAAGCTTTCTTT. Protein: CATSGGDAESEAFF.

For this clone: Other nucleotide sequences from this sample produce the same CDR3. This chain joins TRBV18 and TRBJ1-2, with TRBD1 as a possible D gene (5 bases). Trimming took off 3 bases at V and 2 bases at J, with 7 bases between the two ends. The CDR3 is 13 amino acids. The germline V gene encodes CDR1 KGHSH and CDR2 LQKENI. The DNA of the CDR3 is TGTGCCAGCTCACCGGGGGGAAACTATGGCTACACCTTC. Its translation is CASSPGGNYGYTF.

Written as DNA, the CDR3 is TGTGCCAGCAGCAGGGACAGAGCCTACGAGCAGTACTTC. It specifies CASSRDRAYEQYF. This sequence joins TRBV12-3 or TRBV12-4 and TRBJ2-7, with TRBD1 identical over 7 bases. V lost 6 bases and J lost 2; bases outside the gene matches: 4. There are 13 residues in the CDR3.

The chain combines TRBV7-2 with TRBJ2-3; D unclear. The CDR3 extends over 19 amino acids. The germline gives CDR1 SGHTA, CDR2 FQGNSA. V shed 1 base and J shed 0 bases, with 20 bases lying between them. The DNA for the CDR3 is TGTGCCAGCAGCTTAGAGACCAACAGTAGATCTTCTAGCACAGATACGCAGTATTTT. Translated: CASSLETNSRSSSTDTQYF. The full variable domain, in which reference TRBV7-2 and TRBJ2-3 provide the parts outside the CDR3, is GAGVSQSPSNKVTEKGKDVELRCDPISGHTALYWYRQSLGQGLEFLIYFQGNSAPDKSGLPSDRFSAERTGGSVSTLTIQRTQQEDSAVYLCASSLETNSRSSSTDTQYFGPGTRLTVL.

The chain links TRBV25-1 to TRBJ2-7; 10 bases are shared with TRBD2. The CDR3 length is 15 residues. V dropped 1 base and J dropped 5; count of bases not matched to a gene: 5. Germline V gene lookup returns CDR1 MGHDK and CDR2 SYGVNS. CDR3 in DNA: TGTGCCAGCAGTGAATCTAGCGGGAGTAGGCACGAGCAGTACTTC. It encodes CASSESSGSRHEQYF.

The rearrangement links TRBV2 to TRBJ1-6, with D uncertain. The CDR3 is made up of 13 amino acids. CDR1 SNHLY and CDR2 FYNNEI come from the germline V gene. V gave up 8 bases and J gave up 9 bases, with 14 bases separating them. The chain's CDR3 is CASLEQSGSPLHF. The CDR3 region has the DNA TGTGCCAGCCTCGAACAGAGTGGTTCACCCCTCCACTTT.

This chain joins TRBV5-1 and TRBJ2-7, with D possibly being TRBD1 (6 bases). V lost 3 bases to trimming and J lost 2 bases, with 12 bases between them. The CDR3 has 14 amino acids. Germline CDR1 and CDR2: SGHRS and YFSETQ. The CDR3, as DNA: TGCGCCAGCAGCTGGGCAGGGACAACCTACGAGCAGTACTTC. It specifies CASSWAGTTYEQYF. The full variable domain, in which reference TRBV5-1 and TRBJ2-7 provide the parts outside the CDR3, is KAGVTQTPRYLIKTRGQQVTLSCSPISGHRSVSWYQQTPGQGLQFLFEYFSETQRNKGNFPGRFSGRQFSNSRSEMNVSTLELGDSALYLCASSWAGTTYEQYFGPGTRLTVT.

The chain links TRBV4-1 to TRBJ2-2, with 10 positions matching TRBD2. Germline V gene data show CDR1 as MGHRA and CDR2 as YSYEKL. CDR3 length: 17 amino acids. Trimming removed 3 bases from V and 5 bases from J; junction bases left unmatched: 9. The CDR3 loop is CASSHFSGRKETGELFF. The DNA for the CDR3 is TGCGCCAGCAGCCACTTTAGCGGGAGGAAGGAAACCGGGGAGCTGTTTTTT.

The chain carries TRBV21-1 and TRBJ2-1; TRBD2, as called in the table, went unchecked against the DNA. TRBV21-1 is termed a pseudogene. CDR3 length: 19 amino acids. This CDR3 is CASSNESGRAGGSYNEQFF. CDR3 DNA sequence: TGTGCCAGCAGCAATGAGAGCGGGAGGGCCGGGGGCTCCTACAATGAGCAGTTCTTC.